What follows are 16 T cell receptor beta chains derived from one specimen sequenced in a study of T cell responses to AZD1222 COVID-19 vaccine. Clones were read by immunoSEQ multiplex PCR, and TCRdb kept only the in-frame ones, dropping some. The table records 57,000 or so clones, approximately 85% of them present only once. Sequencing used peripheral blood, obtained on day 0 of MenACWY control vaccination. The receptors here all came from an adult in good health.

The CDR3 reads CSVQANEKLFF. The DNA for the CDR3 is TGCAGCGTTCAGGCTAATGAAAAACTGTTTTTT. This rearrangement joins TRBV29-1 to TRBJ1-4; D uncertain. V was clipped by 5 bases and J by 3 bases, with 4 bases between them. Germline CDR1 and CDR2: SQVTM and ANQGSEA. The CDR3 spans 11 residues.

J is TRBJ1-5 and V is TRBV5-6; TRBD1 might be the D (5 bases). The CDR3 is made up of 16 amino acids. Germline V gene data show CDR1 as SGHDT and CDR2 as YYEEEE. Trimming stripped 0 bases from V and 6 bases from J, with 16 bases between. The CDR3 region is CASSLGLGEGTQPQHF. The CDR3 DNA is TGTGCCAGCAGCTTGGGTTTAGGAGAAGGGACTCAGCCCCAGCATTTT.

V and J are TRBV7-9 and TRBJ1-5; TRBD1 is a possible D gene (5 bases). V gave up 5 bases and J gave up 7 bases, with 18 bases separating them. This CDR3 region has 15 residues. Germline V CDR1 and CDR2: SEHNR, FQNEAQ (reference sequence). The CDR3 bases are TGTGCCAGCAGCCCAGGGCTCTCCCCGGCCCAGCCCCAGCATTTT. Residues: CASSPGLSPAQPQHF.

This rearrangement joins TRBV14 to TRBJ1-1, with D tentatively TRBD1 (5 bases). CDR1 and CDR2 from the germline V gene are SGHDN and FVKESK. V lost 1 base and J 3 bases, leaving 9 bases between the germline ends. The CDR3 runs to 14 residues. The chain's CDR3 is CASSQGKGHTEAFF. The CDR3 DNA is TGTGCCAGCAGCCAAGGGAAGGGGCACACTGAAGCTTTCTTT.

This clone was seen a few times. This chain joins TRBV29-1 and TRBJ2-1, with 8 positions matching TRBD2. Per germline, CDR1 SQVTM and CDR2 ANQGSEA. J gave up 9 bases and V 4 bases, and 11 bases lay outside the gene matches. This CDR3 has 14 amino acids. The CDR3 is CSVVMAGGGGEQFF. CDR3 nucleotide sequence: TGCAGCGTTGTAATGGCGGGAGGCGGGGGTGAGCAGTTCTTC.

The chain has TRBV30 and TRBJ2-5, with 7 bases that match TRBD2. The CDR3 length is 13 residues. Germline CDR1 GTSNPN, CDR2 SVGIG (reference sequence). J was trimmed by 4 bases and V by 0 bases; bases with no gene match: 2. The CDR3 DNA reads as TGTGCCTGGAGTGTCAGGGAGGGAGAGACCCAGTACTTC. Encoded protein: CAWSVREGETQYF. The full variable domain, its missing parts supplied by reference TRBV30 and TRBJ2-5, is SQTIHQWPATLVQPVGSPLSLECTVEGTSNPNLYWYRQAAGRGLQLLFYSVGIGQISSEVPQNLSASRPQDRQFILSSKKLLLSDSGFYLCAWSVREGETQYFGPGTRLLVL.

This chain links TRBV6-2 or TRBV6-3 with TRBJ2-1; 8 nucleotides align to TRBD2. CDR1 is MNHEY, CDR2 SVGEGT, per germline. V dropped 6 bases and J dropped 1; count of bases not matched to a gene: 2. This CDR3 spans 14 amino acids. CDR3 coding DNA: TGTGCCAGCAGCTCGGGAGGGTCCTACAATGAGCAGTTCTTC. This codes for CASSSGGSYNEQFF.

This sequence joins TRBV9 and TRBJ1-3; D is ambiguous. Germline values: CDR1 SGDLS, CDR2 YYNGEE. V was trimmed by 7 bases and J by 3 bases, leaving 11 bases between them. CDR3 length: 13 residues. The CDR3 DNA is TGTGCCAGCTCCCGTGGGGATGGAAACACCATATATTTT. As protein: CASSRGDGNTIYF.

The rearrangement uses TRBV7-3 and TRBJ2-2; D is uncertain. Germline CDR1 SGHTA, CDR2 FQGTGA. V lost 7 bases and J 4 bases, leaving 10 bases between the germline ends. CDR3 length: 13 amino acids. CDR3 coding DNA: TGTGCCAGCACCCAATTTAGCACCGGGGAGCTGTTTTTT. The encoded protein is CASTQFSTGELFF.

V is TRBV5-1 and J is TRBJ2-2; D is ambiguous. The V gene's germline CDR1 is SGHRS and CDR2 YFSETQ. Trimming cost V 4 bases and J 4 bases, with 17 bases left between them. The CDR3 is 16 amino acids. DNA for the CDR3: TGCGCCAGCAGCCCGAACAGAGCCCAACTCACCGGGGAGCTGTTTTTT. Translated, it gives CASSPNRAQLTGELFF.

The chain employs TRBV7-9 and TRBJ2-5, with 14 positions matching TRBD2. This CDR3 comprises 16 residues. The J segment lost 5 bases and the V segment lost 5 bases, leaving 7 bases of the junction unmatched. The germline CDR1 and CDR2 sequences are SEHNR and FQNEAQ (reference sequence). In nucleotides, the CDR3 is TGTGCCAGCAGCGGCAGACTAGCGGGAGGGACTGAGACCCAGTACTTC. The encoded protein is CASSGRLAGGTETQYF. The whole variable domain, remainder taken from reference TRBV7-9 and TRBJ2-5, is DTGVSQNPRHKITKRGQNVTFRCDPISEHNRLYWYRQTLGQGPEFLTYFQNEAQLEKSRLLSDRFSAERPKGSFSTLEIQRTEQGDSAMYLCASSGRLAGGTETQYFGPGTRLLVL.

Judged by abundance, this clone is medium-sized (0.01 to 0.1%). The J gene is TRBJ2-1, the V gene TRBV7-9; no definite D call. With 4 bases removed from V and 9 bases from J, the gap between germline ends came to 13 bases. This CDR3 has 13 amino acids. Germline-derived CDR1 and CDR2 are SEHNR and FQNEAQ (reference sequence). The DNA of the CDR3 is TGTGCCAGCAGCTCCCCTAGTTCTGCTGAGCAGTTCTTC. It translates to CASSSPSSAEQFF.

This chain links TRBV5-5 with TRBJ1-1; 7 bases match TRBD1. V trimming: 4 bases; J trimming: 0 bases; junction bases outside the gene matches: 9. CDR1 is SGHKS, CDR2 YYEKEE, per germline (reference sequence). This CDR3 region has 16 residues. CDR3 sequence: CASSPKPQGMNTEAFF. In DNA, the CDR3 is TGTGCCAGCAGCCCTAAACCACAGGGGATGAACACTGAAGCTTTCTTT.

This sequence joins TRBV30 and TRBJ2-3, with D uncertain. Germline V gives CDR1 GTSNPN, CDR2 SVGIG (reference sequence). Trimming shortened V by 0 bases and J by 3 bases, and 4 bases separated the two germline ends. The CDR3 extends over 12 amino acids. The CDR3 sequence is CAWSVGTDTQYF. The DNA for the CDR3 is TGTGCCTGGAGTGTGGGTACAGATACGCAGTATTTT.

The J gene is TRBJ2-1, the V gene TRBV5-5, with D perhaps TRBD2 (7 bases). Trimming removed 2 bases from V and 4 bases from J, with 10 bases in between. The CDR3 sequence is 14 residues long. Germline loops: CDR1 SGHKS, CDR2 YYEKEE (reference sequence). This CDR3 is CASSFAGAYNEQFF. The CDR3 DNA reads TGTGCCAGCAGCTTTGCGGGGGCTTACAATGAGCAGTTCTTC. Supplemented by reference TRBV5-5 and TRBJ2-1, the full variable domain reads DAGVTQSPTHLIKTRGQQVTLRCSPISGHKSVSWYQQVLGQGPQFIFQYYEKEERGRGNFPDRFSARQFPNYSSELNVNALLLGDSALYLCASSFAGAYNEQFFGPGTRLTVL.

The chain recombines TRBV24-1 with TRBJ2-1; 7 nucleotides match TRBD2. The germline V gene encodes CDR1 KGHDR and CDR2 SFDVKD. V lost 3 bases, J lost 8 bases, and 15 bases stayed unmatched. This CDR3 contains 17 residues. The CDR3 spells CATSDGVSSGGGDEQFF. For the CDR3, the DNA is TGTGCCACCAGTGATGGGGTCTCTAGCGGAGGCGGGGATGAGCAGTTCTTC.